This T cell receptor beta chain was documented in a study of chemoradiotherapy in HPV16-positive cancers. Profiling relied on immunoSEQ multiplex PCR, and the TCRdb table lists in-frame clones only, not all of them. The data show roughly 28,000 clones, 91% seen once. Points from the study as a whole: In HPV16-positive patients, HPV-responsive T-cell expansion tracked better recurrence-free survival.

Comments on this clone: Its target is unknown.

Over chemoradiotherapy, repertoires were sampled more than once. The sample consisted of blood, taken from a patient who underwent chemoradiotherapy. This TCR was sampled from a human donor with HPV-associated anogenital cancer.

CDR3 sequence (DNA): TGTGCCACCGGTGGGACAGGGGGCAATGAGCAGTTCTTC. Its protein is CATGGTGGNEQFF. This chain uses TRBV10-3 with TRBJ2-1; 11 bases agree with TRBD1. CDR1 is ENHRY and CDR2 is SYGVKD in the germline V gene. This CDR3 has 13 residues. V lost 10 bases, J lost 6 bases, and 5 bases stayed unmatched.